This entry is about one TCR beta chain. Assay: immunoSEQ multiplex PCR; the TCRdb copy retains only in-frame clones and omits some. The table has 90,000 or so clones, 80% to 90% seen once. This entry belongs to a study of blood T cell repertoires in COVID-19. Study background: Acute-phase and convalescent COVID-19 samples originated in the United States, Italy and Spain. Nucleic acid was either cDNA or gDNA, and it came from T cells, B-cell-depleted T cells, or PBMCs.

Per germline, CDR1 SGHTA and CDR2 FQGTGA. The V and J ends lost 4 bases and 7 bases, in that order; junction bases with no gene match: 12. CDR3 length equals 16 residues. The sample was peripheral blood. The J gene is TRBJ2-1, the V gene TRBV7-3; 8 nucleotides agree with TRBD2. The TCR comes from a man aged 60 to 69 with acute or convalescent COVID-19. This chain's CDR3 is CASSSNRGGRSNEQFF. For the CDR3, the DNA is TGTGCCAGCAGCTCAAACCGCGGGGGGCGGTCTAATGAGCAGTTCTTC.